This is a list of T cell receptor beta chains from one sample in a study of T cell responses to AZD1222 COVID-19 vaccine. Libraries were prepared by immunoSEQ multiplex PCR; TCRdb keeps only in-frame clonotypes and omits some of them. This table has about 130,000 clones, approximately 88% appearing once. The sample was peripheral blood, taken on day 0 of AZD1222 vaccination. These receptors all come from an adult in good health. The conserved cysteine and the conserved F or W are not part of the CDR3 here.

>TRBJ1-2|TRBV5-4
ASTGQGDRSYGYT
>TRBJ2-1|TRBV9
ASSTRDSGPLGQF
>TRBJ2-7|TRBV5-1
ASKRTSGRTYEQY
>TRBJ2-7|TRBV14
ASSRAGTSGYEQY
>TRBJ1-1|TRBV19
ASRSDRGRNTEAF
>TRBJ1-4|TRBV19
ATSDRVDEKLF
>TRBJ1-1|TRBV19
ASSKQGMPPAEAF
>TRBJ2-3|TRBV7-9
ASTLLEGFGDTQY
>TRBJ1-2|TRBV28
ASLRNYGYT
>TRBJ1-1|TRBV9
ASSVAYGNTEAF
>TRBJ1-4|TRBV19
ASSPRDGKLF